The 27 T cell receptor beta chains in this list originate from one sample, sequenced in a study of cytomegalovirus exposure and HLA in healthy donors. The protocol was immunoSEQ multiplex PCR, while the TCRdb copy is restricted to in-frame clones and leaves out a portion. The sample has 150,000 or so clones, over 80% seen once. The sequenced sample consisted of PBMCs. These receptors were taken from a woman younger than 45 in good health and CMV-seropositive.

V gene TRBV15 combines with J gene TRBJ2-7; 10 bases are shared with TRBD2. The germline CDR1 and CDR2 sequences are LNHNV and YYDKDF (reference sequence). V trimming: 1 base; J trimming: 2 bases; junction bases outside the gene matches: 8. The CDR3 loop spans 17 amino acids. The CDR3 DNA reads as TGTGCCACCAGCAGAGGACTAGCGGGCATAATCGCCTACGAGCAGTACTTC. Encoded protein: CATSRGLAGIIAYEQYF.

The chain carries TRBV15 and TRBJ2-1; 7 bases line up with TRBD2. V shed 1 base, J shed 7 bases, and the junction held 1 base outside the gene matches. The CDR3 covers 13 residues. Germline CDR1 reads LNHNV; CDR2 reads YYDKDF (reference sequence). The DNA of the CDR3 is TGTGCCACCAGCAGAGGGGGAGGGAATGAGCAGTTCTTC. As protein: CATSRGGGNEQFF.

This sequence joins TRBV28 and TRBJ1-5; D might be TRBD1 (6 bases). CDR1 is MDHEN, CDR2 SYDVKM, per germline. Trimming removed 6 bases from V and 6 bases from J, with 12 bases in between. The length of the CDR3 is 13 residues. The CDR3 protein is CASSLQGGQPQHF. DNA for the CDR3: TGTGCCAGCAGCCTACAGGGTGGTCAGCCCCAGCATTTT.

The chain has TRBV12-5 and TRBJ1-1; 8 positions match TRBD1. CDR3 size: 15 residues. Germline V gene data show CDR1 as LGHNT and CDR2 as FRNRAP. The junction had 5 bases not matched to a gene; V was cut back by 4 bases and J by 1 base. The CDR3 DNA reads as TGTGCTAGTGGTTGGGGGACAGGCGAGAACACTGAAGCTTTCTTT. As protein: CASGWGTGENTEAFF.

This chain links TRBV5-1 with TRBJ2-5; 8 bases match TRBD1. Trimming took 4 bases from V and 5 from J; bases not matched to a gene: 4. Germline V lookup: CDR1 SGHRS, CDR2 YFSETQ. CDR3 length: 13 residues. CDR3 in DNA: TGCGCCAGCAGCAAGACAGGGGTGGAGACCCAGTACTTC. Its translation is CASSKTGVETQYF. The entire variable domain, with the rest obtained from reference TRBV5-1 and TRBJ2-5, is as follows: KAGVTQTPRYLIKTRGQQVTLSCSPISGHRSVSWYQQTPGQGLQFLFEYFSETQRNKGNFPGRFSGRQFSNSRSEMNVSTLELGDSALYLCASSKTGVETQYFGPGTRLLVL.

The chain recombines TRBV27 with TRBJ2-5; 9 nucleotides match TRBD1. Per the germline V gene, CDR1 is MNHEY and CDR2 is SMNVEV (reference sequence). With V trimmed by 4 bases and J by 5 bases, 5 bases remained unmatched. This CDR3 has 14 residues. DNA for the CDR3: TGTGCCAGCAGTTCCCACAGGGGGCAGGAGACCCAGTACTTC. This encodes CASSSHRGQETQYF.

The chain combines TRBV6-1 with TRBJ2-7; tentative D call: TRBD2 (7 bases). V lost 6 bases, J lost 4 bases, and 16 bases lay in between. CDR1 MNHNS and CDR2 SASEGT come from the germline V gene. This CDR3 comprises 14 residues. The CDR3 region has the DNA TGTGCCAGCAGAGTTGGGGGGGGCTCGTACGAGCAGTACTTC. Amino acid sequence: CASRVGGGSYEQYF.

The chain joins TRBV18 to TRBJ2-7; weak D call: TRBD1 (5 bases). The CDR3 runs to 15 residues. In germline, CDR1 is KGHSH, CDR2 LQKENI. Trimming removed 1 base at V and 7 bases at J, with 17 bases between. CDR3 region: CASSPLEGQLREQYF. In nucleotides, the CDR3 is TGTGCCAGCTCACCACTAGAAGGACAACTAAGAGAGCAGTACTTC.

This chain connects TRBV5-4 to TRBJ2-7, with D unresolved. The germline V and J ends were trimmed by 0 bases and 2 bases, with 9 bases remaining between them. The CDR3 is made up of 14 amino acids. The germline V gene encodes CDR1 SGHNT and CDR2 YYREEE (reference sequence). The DNA of the CDR3 is TGTGCCAGCAGCTTGGGAGAATCCCCCTACGAGCAGTACTTC. Translating it yields CASSLGESPYEQYF.

The J gene is TRBJ2-1, the V gene TRBV7-8, with 10 bases aligning to TRBD1. This CDR3 is 15 amino acids long. Trimming at V came to 4 bases and at J to 8 bases, leaving 8 bases not matched to a gene. Germline CDR1 SGHVS, CDR2 FQNEAQ. In nucleotides, the CDR3 is TGTGCCAGCAGCTCGCCGGGACAGGGGATATATGAGCAGTTCTTC. It encodes CASSSPGQGIYEQFF. Variable domain in full (rest from reference TRBV7-8 and TRBJ2-1): GAGVSQSPRYKVAKRGQDVALRCDPISGHVSLFWYQQALGQGPEFLTYFQNEAQLDKSGLPSDRFFAERPEGSVSTLKIQRTQQEDSAVYLCASSSPGQGIYEQFFGPGTRLTVL.

This clone has only one observation. The chain recombines TRBV9 with TRBJ1-1; D not resolved. The CDR3 length is 12 residues. Germline lookup yields CDR1 SGDLS and CDR2 YYNGEE. Trimming stripped 0 bases from V and 7 bases from J, with 7 bases between. CDR3 region: CASSVGGSEAFF. CDR3 in DNA: TGTGCCAGCAGCGTAGGAGGCAGTGAAGCTTTCTTT.

The chain joins TRBV5-1 to TRBJ2-7, with a possible D match to TRBD1 (5 bases). The CDR3 loop spans 15 amino acids. Germline CDR1 reads SGHRS; CDR2 reads YFSETQ. V was trimmed by 1 base and J by 5 bases, leaving 16 bases between them. The CDR3 spells CASSLNSRVENEQYF. The CDR3 nucleotides are TGCGCCAGCAGCTTGAATTCCAGGGTAGAAAACGAGCAGTACTTC.

V usage is TRBV5-6 and J usage is TRBJ1-2; 7 bases line up with TRBD1. Germline trimming cut 4 bases from V and 2 bases from J; bases unmatched to any gene: 11. Germline V lookup: CDR1 SGHDT, CDR2 YYEEEE. The CDR3 sequence is 16 residues long. The DNA for the CDR3 is TGTGCCAGCAGCGAAAAAGCCGGGACAGAGAACTATGGCTACACCTTC. Amino acids: CASSEKAGTENYGYTF.

V gene TRBV7-6 combines with J gene TRBJ2-7; possible D gene TRBD2, 6 bases. Per germline, CDR1 SGHVS and CDR2 FNYEAQ. This CDR3 has 15 amino acids. V was cut by 0 bases and J by 3 bases, with 12 bases left in between. In DNA, the CDR3 is TGTGCCAGCAGCTTAGCGATCGGGGGAATCTACGAGCAGTACTTC. Translated, it gives CASSLAIGGIYEQYF.

V and J are TRBV18 and TRBJ1-4; 8 positions agree with TRBD1. This CDR3 contains 14 residues. V was clipped by 2 bases and J by 7 bases; unmatched bases: 3. Germline CDR1 and CDR2: KGHSH and LQKENI. CDR3 nucleotide sequence: TGTGCCAGCTCACCAAGCCAGGGGGCTGAAAAACTGTTTTTT. Translated: CASSPSQGAEKLFF.

J is TRBJ1-1 and V is TRBV6-1; D remains ambiguous. CDR3 length: 14 residues. V lost 0 bases and J 7 bases, leaving 12 bases between the germline ends. Germline-derived CDR1 and CDR2 are MNHNS and SASEGT. The CDR3 loop reads CASSEAFRTVEAFF. CDR3 nucleotide sequence: TGTGCCAGCAGTGAAGCCTTTCGTACAGTTGAAGCTTTCTTT.

The chain uses TRBV27 and TRBJ2-1; possible D gene TRBD2, 6 bases. The germline V gene has CDR1 MNHEY and CDR2 SMNVEV (reference sequence). Trimming left V 7 bases short and J 10 bases short, with 26 bases between. The CDR3 is made up of 16 amino acids. The chain's CDR3 is CASTGGGTQLSREQFF. The CDR3 DNA follows: TGTGCCAGCACTGGCGGAGGGACTCAGCTCTCCCGGGAGCAGTTCTTC.

V and J are TRBV28 and TRBJ2-7; TRBD1 might be the D (6 bases). The CDR3 sequence is 14 residues long. The germline V and J ends were trimmed by 5 bases and 1 base, with 12 bases remaining between them. CDR1 is MDHEN and CDR2 is SYDVKM in the germline V gene. The CDR3 here is CASSPRDTSYEQYF. DNA of the CDR3: TGTGCCAGCAGTCCCCGGGACACTTCCTACGAGCAGTACTTC.

The V and J genes are TRBV5-4 and TRBJ2-7; 10 bases match TRBD2. The CDR3 is made up of 14 amino acids. Germline trimming cut 4 bases from V and 1 base from J; bases unmatched to any gene: 2. Germline CDR1 SGHNT, CDR2 YYREEE (reference sequence). The CDR3 loop reads CASSRTSGSYEQYF. The CDR3, as DNA: TGTGCCAGCAGCAGGACTAGCGGATCCTACGAGCAGTACTTC.

The chain combines TRBV4-1 with TRBJ1-4; TRBD1 aligns across 10 bases. The CDR3 is made up of 16 amino acids. CDR1 is MGHRA and CDR2 is YSYEKL in the germline V gene. V lost 0 bases, J lost 5 bases, and 3 bases stayed unmatched. CDR3 bases: TGCGCCAGCAGCCAAGACAGGACAGGGGGAAATGAAAAACTGTTTTTT. Translated, it gives CASSQDRTGGNEKLFF.

V and J are TRBV7-2 and TRBJ2-2, with a possible D match to TRBD2 (6 bases). The CDR3 sequence is 15 residues long. V was cut by 1 base and J by 4 bases, with 10 bases left in between. Germline V CDR1 and CDR2: SGHTA, FQGNSA. The CDR3 protein is CASSLVWGGTGELFF. The CDR3 DNA is TGTGCCAGCAGCTTAGTTTGGGGAGGCACCGGGGAGCTGTTTTTT.

This sequence joins TRBV28 and TRBJ2-1; 7 positions match TRBD1. The J segment lost 5 bases and the V segment lost 4 bases, leaving 5 bases of the junction unmatched. The CDR3 runs to 14 residues. Germline CDR1 MDHEN, CDR2 SYDVKM. CDR3: CASSSGQRHNEQFF. As DNA, the CDR3 is TGTGCCAGCAGTTCGGGACAGAGGCACAATGAGCAGTTCTTC.

The count of this clone is one. J is TRBJ2-3 and V is TRBV2, with D unclear. Germline CDR1 is SNHLY and CDR2 is FYNNEI. V lost 2 bases and J lost 4, with 7 bases in between. The CDR3 spans 13 residues. CDR3 region: CASSELVPDTQYF. DNA of the CDR3: TGTGCCAGCAGTGAACTAGTTCCAGATACGCAGTATTTT.

This chain joins TRBV5-1 and TRBJ1-2, with 8 nucleotides matching TRBD1. The CDR3 length is 15 residues. Per germline, CDR1 SGHRS and CDR2 YFSETQ. The V gene end was trimmed by 4 bases and the J gene end by 4 bases; junction bases not matched to a gene: 9. Here the CDR3 reads CASSQGQGAFYGYTF. CDR3 nucleotide sequence: TGCGCCAGCAGCCAGGGCCAGGGGGCTTTCTATGGCTACACCTTC.

The chain recombines TRBV2 with TRBJ1-4, with a weak D call TRBD1 (5 bases). The V gene's germline CDR1 is SNHLY and CDR2 FYNNEI. Between the trimmed V and J ends, which lost 10 bases and 0 bases, there was a span of 15 bases. The CDR3 runs 15 residues. DNA of the CDR3: TGTGCCATCTCCTTGGACACATCAACTAATGAAAAACTGTTTTTT. This translates into CAISLDTSTNEKLFF.

This chain connects TRBV25-1 to TRBJ1-1, with 7 bases fitting TRBD1. J was trimmed by 10 bases and V by 4 bases; bases with no gene match: 9. From germline, CDR1 is MGHDK and CDR2 SYGVNS. CDR3 length: 13 residues. CDR3 nucleotide sequence: TGTGCCAGCAGTGGATCCTGGGACAGCCGAGCTTTCTTT. The encoded protein is CASSGSWDSRAFF.

The CDR3 DNA is TGTGCCAGCATCCCCCAGGGGGCGAGCAATCAGCCCCAGCATTTT. Its protein is CASIPQGASNQPQHF. The chain has TRBV6-1 and TRBJ1-5, with TRBD1 identical over 8 bases. J was trimmed by 1 base and V by 7 bases; bases with no gene match: 6. The CDR3 is 15 amino acids. In germline, CDR1 is MNHNS, CDR2 SASEGT.